These 4 T cell receptor beta chains were all obtained from the same sample, sequenced in a study of vaccination and CD4 T cells after COVID-19. These receptors have no identified antigens. Treatment noted: approximately nine-day PBMC culture with coronavirus spike peptide pools or control peptides (ViraFEST assay). Sequenced with the Oncomine TCR Beta short-read assay was DNA taken from cultured CD4+ T cells. One entry per CDR3 protein, called by TCRdb with MiXCR from the PCR reads. The sample includes approximately 11,000 distinct CDR3 sequences, approximately 43% of them seen just once. The sequencing input was CD4+ T cells from blood, cultured in vitro. The receptors were sampled from a human donor who had recovered from COVID-19.

This rearrangement joins TRBV28 to TRBJ1-4; D possibly corresponds to TRBD1 (6 bases). Trimming took 7 bases from V and 5 from J, leaving 11 bases between them. Germline loops: CDR1 MDHEN, CDR2 SYDVKM. The CDR3 is made up of 13 amino acids. The CDR3, as DNA: TGTGCCAGCACCAGGGGATTGAATGAAAAACTGTTTTTT. This gives the protein CASTRGLNEKLFF.

The rearrangement links TRBV5-6 to TRBJ1-1; the match to TRBD1 covers 8 bases. CDR3 length: 14 residues. V dropped 3 bases and J dropped 0; count of bases not matched to a gene: 1. Germline V gives CDR1 SGHDT, CDR2 YYEEEE. The CDR3 DNA reads as TGTGCCAGCAGCTGGACAGGGATGAACACTGAAGCTTTCTTT. Protein sequence: CASSWTGMNTEAFF.

The chain links TRBV7-2 to TRBJ2-7, with D uncertain. With 2 bases removed from V and 0 bases from J, the gap between germline ends came to 8 bases. The CDR3 covers 14 residues. Germline assignment: CDR1 SGHTA and CDR2 FQGNSA. The CDR3 loop reads CASSLKASSYEQYF. In nucleotides, the CDR3 is TGTGCCAGCAGCTTAAAGGCCAGCTCCTACGAGCAGTACTTC.

The V call is TRBV6-2 or TRBV6-3, the J call TRBJ2-1; D may be TRBD2 (5 bases). The CDR3 totals 12 residues. With 5 bases removed from V and 9 bases from J, the gap between germline ends came to 11 bases. Germline loops: CDR1 MNHEY, CDR2 SVGEGT. The CDR3 coding sequence is TGTGCCAGCAGTGACTATCTTGGTGAGCAGTTCTTC. Protein product: CASSDYLGEQFF.